The next 24 T cell receptor beta chains were all read from a single sample in a study of T cell changes during pregnancy in multiple sclerosis. TCRdb's copy holds only in-frame clones and misses some; the assay was immunoSEQ multiplex PCR. In the table there are approximately 120,000 clones, about 95% of which are singletons. The input for sequencing was peripheral blood, taken after pregnancy. All receptors come from a female donor with multiple sclerosis, enrolled in a pregnancy study.

The chain uses TRBV19 and TRBJ2-3, with 7 positions matching TRBD2. CDR1 and CDR2 (germline): LNHDA, SQIVND (reference sequence). The CDR3 extends over 14 amino acids. J was trimmed by 6 bases and V by 3 bases; bases with no gene match: 6. The CDR3 coding sequence is TGTGCCAGTAGTATCCTAGCGGTGGTTGATACGCAGTATTTT. It specifies CASSILAVVDTQYF.

This clone was seen just once. CDR3 region: CASSPGGATYEQYF. The CDR3 bases are TGTGCCAGTAGTCCCGGGGGGGCCACCTACGAGCAGTACTTC. The chain carries TRBV19 and TRBJ2-7; 8 bases fit TRBD2. This CDR3 comprises 14 residues. V dropped 5 bases and J dropped 2; count of bases not matched to a gene: 5. Germline CDR1 LNHDA, CDR2 SQIVND (reference sequence). Combining the CDR3 with reference TRBV19 and TRBJ2-7 gives the whole variable domain DGGITQSPKYLFRKEGQNVTLSCEQNLNHDAMYWYRQDPGQGLRLIYYSQIVNDFQKGDIAEGYSVSREKKESFPLTVTSAQKNPTAFYLCASSPGGATYEQYFGPGTRLTVT.

The chain couples TRBV5-8 to TRBJ1-2; the D is unclear. V was trimmed by 2 bases and J by 1 base, leaving 9 bases between them. The V gene's germline CDR1 is SGHTS and CDR2 YDEGEE. The CDR3 length is 14 residues. CDR3 sequence: CASSFTQVNYGYTF. CDR3 nucleotide sequence: TGTGCCAGCAGCTTCACGCAGGTTAACTATGGCTACACCTTC.

This clone was observed a few times. V usage is TRBV30 and J usage is TRBJ2-3; 9 nucleotides align to TRBD2. Germline V gene sequence: CDR1 GTSNPN, CDR2 SVGIG (reference sequence). The CDR3 covers 18 residues. J was trimmed by 3 bases and V by 2 bases; bases with no gene match: 15. The CDR3 DNA reads TGTGCCTGGAGTATCGGTATCCAGCGGGAGGTAGGAACAGATACGCAGTATTTT. It codes for CAWSIGIQREVGTDTQYF.

The V call is TRBV6-1, the J call TRBJ2-1; 9 nucleotides align to TRBD2. The CDR3 is 15 residues long. The ends lost 9 bases at V and 8 bases at J; junction bases unmatched: 14. Germline assignment: CDR1 MNHNS and CDR2 SASEGT. DNA of the CDR3: TGTGCCAGAGAGACCGGGACTAGCAAGACCTATGAGCAGTTCTTC. Its translation: CARETGTSKTYEQFF.

The chain is built from TRBV6-5 and TRBJ2-7; weak D call: TRBD1 (5 bases). Per the germline V gene, CDR1 is MNHEY and CDR2 is SVGAGI. Trimming pared 7 bases from V and 2 bases from J, leaving 15 bases between. The CDR3 sequence is 14 residues long. CDR3 sequence reads: CASKATQGTYEQYF. The CDR3, as DNA: TGTGCCAGCAAAGCGACGCAGGGTACCTACGAGCAGTACTTC.

V gene TRBV4-3 combines with J gene TRBJ2-6; 7 bases are a match to TRBD1. Germline assignment: CDR1 LGHNA and CDR2 YSLEER. Trimming at V came to 5 bases and at J to 2 bases, leaving 3 bases not matched to a gene. There are 15 residues in the CDR3. CDR3 region: CASSLQGAGANVLTF. Here the CDR3 DNA reads TGCGCCAGCAGCTTGCAGGGGGCTGGGGCCAACGTCCTGACTTTC.

CDR3 sequence reads: CASGGRAKNIQYF. CDR3 coding DNA: TGTGCCAGCGGAGGTCGGGCCAAAAACATTCAGTACTTC. The V and J genes are TRBV5-3 and TRBJ2-4, with D possibly being TRBD2 (5 bases). TRBV5-3 is placed among ORFs of uncertain function. This CDR3 spans 13 amino acids. V was cut by 8 bases and J by 1 base, with 10 bases left in between.

This sequence joins TRBV2 and TRBJ1-5, with D possibly TRBD1 on 6 matching bases. In germline, CDR1 is SNHLY, CDR2 FYNNEI. V was pared by 4 bases and J by 3 bases, with 10 bases between. CDR3 length: 14 amino acids. This CDR3 is CASSAGVANQPQHF. The CDR3 DNA is TGTGCCAGCAGTGCAGGGGTTGCCAATCAGCCCCAGCATTTT. Full variable domain (rest looked up from reference TRBV2 and TRBJ1-5): EPEVTQTPSHQVTQMGQEVILRCVPISNHLYFYWYRQILGQKVEFLVSFYNNEISEKSEIFDDQFSVERPDGSNFTLKIRSTKLEDSAMYFCASSAGVANQPQHFGDGTRLSIL.

This chain links TRBV9 with TRBJ2-7, with TRBD1 matching over 7 bases. The germline V gene has CDR1 SGDLS and CDR2 YYNGEE. This CDR3 has 15 residues. Trimming cost V 0 bases and J 2 bases; bases outside gene matches: 5. The CDR3 region has the DNA TGTGCCAGCAGCGTAGGGGCAGGGGGTACCTACGAGCAGTACTTC. This sequence encodes CASSVGAGGTYEQYF.

The rearrangement links TRBV5-1 to TRBJ2-3; D unresolved. The V gene lost 4 bases and the J gene lost 2 bases, with 14 bases spanning the gap. The CDR3 is 15 amino acids. CDR1 is SGHRS, CDR2 YFSETQ, per germline. CDR3 DNA: TGCGCCAGCAGCGTTCAAGCGAGTACCACAGATACGCAGTATTTT. Amino acid sequence: CASSVQASTTDTQYF.

This chain uses TRBV21-1 with TRBJ1-5; the table's D call TRBD1 went unverified against the DNA. TRBV21-1 is a pseudogene segment. The CDR3 is 14 residues long. In DNA, the CDR3 is TGTGCCAGTGAAATAGGGGCTTCAGGGCAGCCCCAGCATTTT. Its protein product is CASEIGASGQPQHF.

This clone was recorded once. The J gene is TRBJ2-3, the V gene TRBV4-3, with 7 bases matching TRBD2. Unmatched junction bases numbered 4, after V lost 0 bases and J lost 1 base. Germline CDR1 is LGHNA and CDR2 is YSLEER. The length of the CDR3 is 16 residues. CDR3 residues: CASSQDQSGGTDTQYF. CDR3 bases: TGCGCCAGCAGCCAAGACCAAAGCGGGGGCACAGATACGCAGTATTTT.

The chain uses TRBV29-1 and TRBJ2-3, with 9 bases matching TRBD2. V was clipped by 6 bases and J by 2 bases; unmatched bases: 12. This CDR3 spans 16 amino acids. Germline V gene data show CDR1 as SQVTM and CDR2 as ANQGSEA. CDR3 coding DNA: TGCAGCGTGGAGAGAGGGCTAGCGGGATCCACAGATACGCAGTATTTT. Translation: CSVERGLAGSTDTQYF.

This clone has a handful of counts. The rearrangement joins TRBV30 to TRBJ1-2; D is ambiguous. Germline CDR1 reads GTSNPN; CDR2 reads SVGIG (reference sequence). V lost 2 bases and J 1 base, leaving 5 bases between the germline ends. This CDR3 has 12 amino acids. CDR3 in amino acids: CAWSPFNYGYTF. The CDR3 region has the DNA TGTGCCTGGAGTCCATTTAACTATGGCTACACCTTC.

The V gene is TRBV20-1, the J gene TRBJ2-7; D perhaps matches TRBD2 (5 bases). Germline CDR1 DFQATT, CDR2 SNEGSKA (reference sequence). This CDR3 comprises 10 residues. V was shortened by 3 bases and J by 5 bases, with 5 bases between the two germline ends. CDR3 nucleotides: TGCAGTGCTAGGAGGGACGAGCAGTACTTC. Protein sequence: CSARRDEQYF.

The rearrangement links TRBV7-2 to TRBJ2-7; maybe TRBD2 (5 bases). This CDR3 has 13 amino acids. Germline CDR1 reads SGHTA; CDR2 reads FQGNSA. V lost 1 base to trimming and J lost 7 bases, with 11 bases between them. The CDR3 loop is CASSLVNPGEQYF. The CDR3 coding sequence is TGTGCCAGCAGCTTAGTGAACCCGGGGGAGCAGTACTTC.

This clone was recorded only once. J is TRBJ1-2 and V is TRBV19, with D tentatively TRBD1 (6 bases). Trimming shortened V by 5 bases and J by 8 bases, and 12 bases separated the two germline ends. Germline values: CDR1 LNHDA, CDR2 SQIVND (reference sequence). The CDR3 covers 12 residues. The CDR3 region has the DNA TGTGCCAGTAGTGTTCAGGGGTTCGGCTACACCTTC. Amino acids: CASSVQGFGYTF.

CDR3 loop: CASTLGGGWTEAFF. CDR3 bases: TGTGCCAGTACCCTTGGGGGGGGGTGGACTGAAGCTTTCTTT. The rearrangement links TRBV19 to TRBJ1-1; tentative D call: TRBD1 (5 bases). Germline V gene data show CDR1 as LNHDA and CDR2 as SQIVND (reference sequence). Trimming removed 7 bases at V and 5 bases at J, with 17 bases between. The CDR3 has 14 amino acids.

This clone showed up just once. This chain joins TRBV18 and TRBJ2-7; 7 bases map to TRBD2. Unmatched junction bases numbered 5, after V lost 2 bases and J lost 1 base. This CDR3 region has 15 residues. Germline V gene sequence: CDR1 KGHSH, CDR2 LQKENI. For the CDR3, the DNA is TGTGCCAGCTCACCATTGGGCGGGAGTTCCTACGAGCAGTACTTC. Translation gives CASSPLGGSSYEQYF.

The chain is built from TRBV10-2 and TRBJ2-7; 7 bases map to TRBD1. The V segment lost 6 bases and the J segment 9 bases; nucleotides outside the gene matches: 17. The CDR3 has 15 amino acids. Germline values: CDR1 WSHSY, CDR2 SAAADI. The CDR3 region has the DNA TGCGCCAGCAGGAACGCCGGGACAGAGGCCACGATGCAGTACTTC. Translated: CASRNAGTEATMQYF.

The chain recombines TRBV11-2 with TRBJ2-5, with 9 bases identical to TRBD1. CDR1 is SGHAT, CDR2 FQNNGV, per germline. Trimming cost V 7 bases and J 2 bases; bases outside gene matches: 8. This CDR3 is 15 amino acids long. The CDR3 coding sequence is TGTGCCAGCACCCTACAGGGGGCCGGACAAGAGACCCAGTACTTC. Translated: CASTLQGAGQETQYF.

The genes are TRBV11-2 and TRBJ2-7; TRBD2 matches 9 bases. The V and J ends lost 6 bases and 3 bases, in that order; junction bases with no gene match: 12. Germline assignment: CDR1 SGHAT and CDR2 FQNNGV. The CDR3 runs 16 residues. CDR3: CASSDLLSGSLYEQYF. The CDR3 bases are TGTGCCAGCAGTGATCTCCTTAGCGGGAGCCTCTACGAGCAGTACTTC.

This clone appeared once. The chain has TRBV7-9 and TRBJ2-3, with 10 positions matching TRBD2. There are 18 residues in the CDR3. V was pared by 5 bases and J by 10 bases, with 21 bases of the junction left unmatched. The germline CDR1 and CDR2 sequences are SEHNR and FQNEAQ (reference sequence). The CDR3 DNA reads as TGTGCCAGCAGCACGGGACTAGCGCCCGGCCTAGGCACAGTGGCGCAGTATTTT. Amino acid sequence: CASSTGLAPGLGTVAQYF. Looking up the rest from reference TRBV7-9 and TRBJ2-3 gives the full variable domain: DTGVSQNPRHKITKRGQNVTFRCDPISEHNRLYWYRQTLGQGPEFLTYFQNEAQLEKSRLLSDRFSAERPKGSFSTLEIQRTEQGDSAMYLCASSTGLAPGLGTVAQYFGPGTRLTVL.